This T cell receptor beta chain was obtained from a study of regulatory T cells in long-lasting Graves disease. Assembly of TCR beta libraries relied on iRepertoire HTBI primers together with Arm-PCR of CDR3 regions. TCRdb reprocessed the multiplex PCR reads with MiXCR, giving one entry per CDR3 protein. The table includes around 450,000 distinct CDR3 sequences, approximately 16% detected once. Time point noted: newly diagnosed GD, antithyroid drugs for less than 3 months. There was RNA extracted from PBMCs, and the TCR library was made from it. It was an endocrinology department in Xi'an, China, that provided the patients. A few counts support this clonotype. The antigen is undetermined. Study findings and constraints: Thyroid tissue went unexamined; only peripheral blood was analyzed.

This CDR3 is built from 14 residues. Per the germline V gene, CDR1 is SNHLY and CDR2 is FYNNEI. Trimming took 1 base from V and 7 from J, leaving 11 bases between them. The same sample was also used in a study of T cells in Graves' hyperthyroidism and ophthalmopathy. As that report states: Hyperthyroidism had been newly diagnosed in patients aged 18 to 65, and its duration was under 2 months.

The source material was peripheral blood mononuclear cells (PBMCs), sampled at new diagnosis, from a patient treated with antithyroid drugs. This sequence originates from a woman in her thirties or forties with Graves disease. The V call is TRBV2, the J call TRBJ1-5; possibly TRBD1 for D (5 bases). The CDR3 DNA sequence: TGTGCCAGCAGTGAAGGTGGAGGGGCCCAGCCCCAGCATTTT. Residues: CASSEGGGAQPQHF.